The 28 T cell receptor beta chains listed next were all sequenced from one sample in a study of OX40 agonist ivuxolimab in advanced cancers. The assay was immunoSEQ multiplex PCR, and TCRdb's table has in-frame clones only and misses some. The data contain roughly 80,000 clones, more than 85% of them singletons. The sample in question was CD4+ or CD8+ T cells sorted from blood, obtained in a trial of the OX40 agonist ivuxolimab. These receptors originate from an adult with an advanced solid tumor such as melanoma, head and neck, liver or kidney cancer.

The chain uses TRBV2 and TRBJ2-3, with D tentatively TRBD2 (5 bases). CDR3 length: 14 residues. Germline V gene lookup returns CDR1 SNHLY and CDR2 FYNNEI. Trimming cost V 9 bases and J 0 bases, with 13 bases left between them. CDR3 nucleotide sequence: TGTGCCAGGCGCCGGACTCTGAGCACAGATACGCAGTATTTT. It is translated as CARRRTLSTDTQYF.

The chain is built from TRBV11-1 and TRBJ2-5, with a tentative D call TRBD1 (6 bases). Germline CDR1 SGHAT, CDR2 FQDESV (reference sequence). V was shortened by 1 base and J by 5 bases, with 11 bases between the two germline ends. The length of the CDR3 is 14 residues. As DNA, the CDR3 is TGTGCCAGCAGCTTAGACCAGGGGAAGGAGACCCAGTACTTC. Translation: CASSLDQGKETQYF.

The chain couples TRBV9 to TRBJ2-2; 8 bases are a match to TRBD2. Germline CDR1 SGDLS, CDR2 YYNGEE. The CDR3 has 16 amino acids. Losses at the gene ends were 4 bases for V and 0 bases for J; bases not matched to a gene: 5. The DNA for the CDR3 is TGTGCCAGCAGCTATTTAGCGGGAACGAACACCGGGGAGCTGTTTTTT. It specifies CASSYLAGTNTGELFF.

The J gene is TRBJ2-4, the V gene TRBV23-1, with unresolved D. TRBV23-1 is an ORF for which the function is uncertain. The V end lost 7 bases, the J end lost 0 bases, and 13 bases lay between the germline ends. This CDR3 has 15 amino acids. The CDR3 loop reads CASIRVQIAKNIQYF. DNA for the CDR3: TGCGCCAGCATTCGGGTCCAGATAGCCAAAAACATTCAGTACTTC.

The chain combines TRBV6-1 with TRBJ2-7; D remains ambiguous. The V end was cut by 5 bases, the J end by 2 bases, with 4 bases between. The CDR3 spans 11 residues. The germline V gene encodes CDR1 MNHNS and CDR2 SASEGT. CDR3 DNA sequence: TGTGCCAGCAGTTACGCCTACGAGCAGTACTTC. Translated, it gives CASSYAYEQYF.

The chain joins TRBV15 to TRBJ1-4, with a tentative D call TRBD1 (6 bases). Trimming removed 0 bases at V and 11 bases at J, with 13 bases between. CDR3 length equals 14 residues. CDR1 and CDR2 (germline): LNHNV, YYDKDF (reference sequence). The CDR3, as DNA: TGTGCCACCAGCAGAGAAAATGCCCAGGGGAAACTGTTTTTT. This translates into CATSRENAQGKLFF.

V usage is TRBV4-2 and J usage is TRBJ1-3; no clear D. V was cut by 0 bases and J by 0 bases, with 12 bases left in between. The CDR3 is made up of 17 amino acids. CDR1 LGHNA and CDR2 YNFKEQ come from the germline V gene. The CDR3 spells CASSQEKQLSSGNTIYF. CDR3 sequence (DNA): TGTGCCAGCAGCCAAGAGAAGCAGTTGAGCTCTGGAAACACCATATATTTT.

DNA of the CDR3: TGTGCCAGCAGCTTAATCCCCACAGATACGCAGTATTTT. This encodes CASSLIPTDTQYF. The J gene is TRBJ2-3, the V gene TRBV7-9; no firm D call. In germline, CDR1 is SEHNR, CDR2 FQNEAQ (reference sequence). CDR3 length: 13 residues. The V and J ends lost 2 bases and 2 bases respectively, with 5 bases between them.

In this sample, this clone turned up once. The CDR3 spells CASSLAQGRTGELFF. For the CDR3, the DNA is TGTGCCAGCAGCTTAGCACAGGGTCGTACCGGGGAGCTGTTTTTT. V usage is TRBV11-2 and J usage is TRBJ2-2; TRBD1 might be the D (6 bases). Germline lookup yields CDR1 SGHAT and CDR2 FQNNGV. CDR3 length: 15 amino acids. V gave up 1 base and J gave up 5 bases, with 11 bases separating them.

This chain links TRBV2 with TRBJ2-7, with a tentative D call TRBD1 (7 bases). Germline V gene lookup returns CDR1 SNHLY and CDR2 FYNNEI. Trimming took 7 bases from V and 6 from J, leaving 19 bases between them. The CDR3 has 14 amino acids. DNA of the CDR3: TGTGCCAGCACGTGGGAGGTAGGGGGCGTCGAGCAGTACTTC. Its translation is CASTWEVGGVEQYF. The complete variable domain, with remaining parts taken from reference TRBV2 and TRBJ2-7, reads EPEVTQTPSHQVTQMGQEVILRCVPISNHLYFYWYRQILGQKVEFLVSFYNNEISEKSEIFDDQFSVERPDGSNFTLKIRSTKLEDSAMYFCASTWEVGGVEQYFGPGTRLTVT.

In DNA form, the CDR3 reads TGTGCCAGCAGCCACAGGGGTTTTCCAGAGACCCAGTACTTC. It specifies CASSHRGFPETQYF. J is TRBJ2-5 and V is TRBV14, with D tentatively TRBD1 (6 bases). Germline V lookup: CDR1 SGHDN, CDR2 FVKESK. The V end lost 3 bases, the J end lost 4 bases, and 12 bases lay between the germline ends. The CDR3 has 14 residues.

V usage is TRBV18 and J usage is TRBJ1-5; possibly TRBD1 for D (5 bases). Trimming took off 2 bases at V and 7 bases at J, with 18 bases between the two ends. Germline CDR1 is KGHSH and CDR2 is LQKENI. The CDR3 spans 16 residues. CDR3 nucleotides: TGTGCCAGCTCACCAGGGGAGCGTGGTGGGGGACAGCCCCAGCATTTT. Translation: CASSPGERGGGQPQHF.

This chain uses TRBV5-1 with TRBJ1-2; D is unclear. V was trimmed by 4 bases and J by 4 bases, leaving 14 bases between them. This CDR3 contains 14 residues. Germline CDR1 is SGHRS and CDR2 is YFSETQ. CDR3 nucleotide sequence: TGCGCCAGCAGCCCGGAGGCTGGGAGCTATGGCTACACCTTC. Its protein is CASSPEAGSYGYTF.

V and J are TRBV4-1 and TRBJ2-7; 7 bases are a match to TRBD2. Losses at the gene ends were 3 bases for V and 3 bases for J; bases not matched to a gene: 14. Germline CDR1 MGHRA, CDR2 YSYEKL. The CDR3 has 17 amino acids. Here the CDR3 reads CASSHPRPASGIYEQYF. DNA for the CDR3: TGCGCCAGCAGCCACCCCCGGCCGGCTAGCGGAATCTACGAGCAGTACTTC.

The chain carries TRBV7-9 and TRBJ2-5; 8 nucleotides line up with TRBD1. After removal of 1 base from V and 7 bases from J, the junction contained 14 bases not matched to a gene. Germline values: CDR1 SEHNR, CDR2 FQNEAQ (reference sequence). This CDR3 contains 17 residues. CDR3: CASSLGRGGQDKGTQYF. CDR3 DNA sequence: TGTGCCAGCAGCTTAGGACGAGGGGGACAGGATAAAGGGACCCAGTACTTC.

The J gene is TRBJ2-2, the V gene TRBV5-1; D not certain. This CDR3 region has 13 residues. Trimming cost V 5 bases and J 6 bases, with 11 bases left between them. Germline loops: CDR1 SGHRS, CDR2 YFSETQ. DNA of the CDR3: TGCGCCAGCAGGGCTAGTCCGGCCGGGGAGCTGTTTTTT. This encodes CASRASPAGELFF. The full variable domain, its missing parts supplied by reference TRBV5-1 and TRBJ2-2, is KAGVTQTPRYLIKTRGQQVTLSCSPISGHRSVSWYQQTPGQGLQFLFEYFSETQRNKGNFPGRFSGRQFSNSRSEMNVSTLELGDSALYLCASRASPAGELFFGEGSRLTVL.

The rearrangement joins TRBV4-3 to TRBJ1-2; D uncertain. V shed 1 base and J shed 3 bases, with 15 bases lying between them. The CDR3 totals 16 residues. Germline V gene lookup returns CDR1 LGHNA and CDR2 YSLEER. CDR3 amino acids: CASSQGRSRSHYGYTF. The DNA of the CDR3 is TGCGCCAGCAGCCAAGGGAGAAGTCGGAGCCACTATGGCTACACCTTC.

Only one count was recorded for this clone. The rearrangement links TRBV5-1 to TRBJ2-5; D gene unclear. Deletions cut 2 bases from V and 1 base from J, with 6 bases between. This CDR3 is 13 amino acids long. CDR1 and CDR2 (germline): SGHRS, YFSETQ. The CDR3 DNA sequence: TGCGCCAGCAGCTTACAGAGCCAAGAGACCCAGTACTTC. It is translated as CASSLQSQETQYF.

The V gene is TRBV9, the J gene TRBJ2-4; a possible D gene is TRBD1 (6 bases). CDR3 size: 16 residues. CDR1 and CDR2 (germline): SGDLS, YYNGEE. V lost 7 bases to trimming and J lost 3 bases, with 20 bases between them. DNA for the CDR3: TGTGCCAGCTCCAGTGGGCCGGGACAACTCAAAAACATTCAGTACTTC. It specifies CASSSGPGQLKNIQYF.

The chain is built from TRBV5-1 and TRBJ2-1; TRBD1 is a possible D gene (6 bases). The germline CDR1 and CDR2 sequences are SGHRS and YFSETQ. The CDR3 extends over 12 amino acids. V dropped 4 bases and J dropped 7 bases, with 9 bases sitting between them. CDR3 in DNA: TGCGCCAGCAGCCCCCAGGGGAATGAGCAGTTCTTC. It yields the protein CASSPQGNEQFF.

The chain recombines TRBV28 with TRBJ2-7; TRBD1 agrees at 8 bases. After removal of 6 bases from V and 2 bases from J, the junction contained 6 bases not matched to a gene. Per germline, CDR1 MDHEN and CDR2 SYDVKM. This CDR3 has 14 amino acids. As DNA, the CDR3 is TGTGCCAGCAGCCCAAGGGACAGGCCCTACGAGCAGTACTTC. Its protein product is CASSPRDRPYEQYF.

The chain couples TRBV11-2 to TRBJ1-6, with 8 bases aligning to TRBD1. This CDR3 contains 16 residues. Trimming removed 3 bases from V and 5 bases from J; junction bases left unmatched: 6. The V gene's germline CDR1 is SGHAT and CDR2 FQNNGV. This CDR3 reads CASSFMDRDDNSPLHF. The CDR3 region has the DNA TGTGCCAGCAGCTTCATGGACAGGGACGATAATTCACCCCTCCACTTT.

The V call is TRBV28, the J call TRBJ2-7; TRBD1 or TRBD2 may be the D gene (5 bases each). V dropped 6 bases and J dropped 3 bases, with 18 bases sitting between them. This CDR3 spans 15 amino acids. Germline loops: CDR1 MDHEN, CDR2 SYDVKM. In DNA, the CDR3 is TGTGCCAGCAGGGAAAGGTCGGGACCACTCTACGAGCAGTACTTC. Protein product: CASRERSGPLYEQYF.

CDR3 nucleotides: TGCGCCAGCAGCCCTTCGGGAGTTAGGACCCAGTACTTC. Its protein product is CASSPSGVRTQYF. The chain is built from TRBV4-1 and TRBJ2-5; D might be TRBD2 (6 bases). This CDR3 comprises 13 residues. Trimming took 4 bases from V and 7 from J, leaving 13 bases between them. From germline, CDR1 is MGHRA and CDR2 YSYEKL.

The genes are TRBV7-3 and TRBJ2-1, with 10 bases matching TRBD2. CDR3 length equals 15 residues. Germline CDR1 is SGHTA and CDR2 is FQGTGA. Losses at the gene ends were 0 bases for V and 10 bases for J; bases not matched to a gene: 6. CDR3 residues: CASSLTSGRAREQFF. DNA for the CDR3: TGTGCCAGCAGCTTAACCAGCGGGAGGGCTAGAGAGCAGTTCTTC.

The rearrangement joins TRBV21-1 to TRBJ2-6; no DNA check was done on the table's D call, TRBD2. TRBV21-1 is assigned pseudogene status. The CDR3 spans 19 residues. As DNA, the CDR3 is TGTGCCAGCAGCAAAGACGGGGACCTCGGGGGGCCTGGGGCCAACGTCCTGACTTTC. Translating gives CASSKDGDLGGPGANVLTF.

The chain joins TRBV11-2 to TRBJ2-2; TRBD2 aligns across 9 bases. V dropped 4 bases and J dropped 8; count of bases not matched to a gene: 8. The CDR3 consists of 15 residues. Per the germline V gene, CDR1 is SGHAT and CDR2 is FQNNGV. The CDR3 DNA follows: TGTGCCAGCAGCTGGGGGGGACTAGCAGGTGGGGAGCTGTTTTTT. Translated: CASSWGGLAGGELFF. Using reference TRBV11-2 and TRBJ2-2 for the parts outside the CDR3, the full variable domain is EAGVAQSPRYKIIEKRQSVAFWCNPISGHATLYWYQQILGQGPKLLIQFQNNGVVDDSQLPKDRFSAERLKGVDSTLKIQPAKLEDSAVYLCASSWGGLAGGELFFGEGSRLTVL.

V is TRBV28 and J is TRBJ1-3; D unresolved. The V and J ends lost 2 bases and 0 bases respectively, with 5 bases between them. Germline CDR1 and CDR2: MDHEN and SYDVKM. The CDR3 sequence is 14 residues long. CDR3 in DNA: TGTGCCAGCAGTTTAAGACGCTCTGGAAACACCATATATTTT. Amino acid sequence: CASSLRRSGNTIYF.